This T cell receptor (beta chain) comes out of a study of cytomegalovirus exposure and HLA in healthy donors. 60 Vbeta and 13 Jbeta primers were used in PCR. Generated by immunoSEQ multiplex PCR, the TCRdb table keeps only in-frame clones and is missing some. In the table there are about 81,000 clones, 77% of which are singletons. Overall study findings and caveats: A few CMV-associated chains were confirmed in vitro to be specific for CMV antigens. The listing of approximately 160 TCR beta chains classed them as cytomegalovirus-associated.

Comment on this clone: Its target is unknown.

The TCR originated in a man aged 50-59 years in good health and CMV-seropositive. Material for sequencing was PBMCs.

In DNA, the CDR3 is TGTGCCAGCAGCTTTGGACTAGCGGGCCTCCCCACAGATACGCAGTATTTT. Its protein product is CASSFGLAGLPTDTQYF. The chain employs TRBV5-4 and TRBJ2-3; 11 bases are shared with TRBD2. J was trimmed by 2 bases and V by 2 bases; bases with no gene match: 7. CDR3 length: 17 amino acids. CDR1 is SGHNT, CDR2 YYREEE, per germline (reference sequence). Complete variable domain (other parts from reference TRBV5-4 and TRBJ2-3): ETGVTQSPTHLIKTRGQQVTLRCSSQSGHNTVSWYQQALGQGPQFIFQYYREEENGRGNFPPRFSGLQFPNYSSELNVNALELDDSALYLCASSFGLAGLPTDTQYFGPGTRLTVL.